One sample yielded the 8 T cell receptor beta chains listed below, sequenced in a study of shared clonotypes between healthy human individuals. Clones were read by immunoSEQ multiplex PCR, and TCRdb kept only the in-frame ones, dropping some. This sample yields more than 2 million clones, of which just under 95% are seen a single time; around 1.1% belongs to the top ten. Naive-designated CD8 cells lacked CD45RO, were positively enriched for CCR7, and omitted terminally differentiated effector memory CD45RA+ cells. Sequenced material: naive CD8+ T cells sorted from blood. These receptors all stem from a man between 18 and 35 years old in good health.

The chain couples TRBV4-3 to TRBJ2-1; TRBD2 agrees at 8 bases. Looked up from germline, CDR1 is LGHNA and CDR2 is YSLEER. The CDR3 runs to 16 residues. V lost 0 bases, J lost 3 bases, and 4 bases stayed unmatched. CDR3 loop: CASSQDPGTSYNEQFF. In DNA form, the CDR3 reads TGCGCCAGCAGCCAAGATCCCGGGACTAGCTACAATGAGCAGTTCTTC.

This chain joins TRBV13 and TRBJ1-6; 7 nucleotides match TRBD1. Germline loops: CDR1 PRHDT, CDR2 FYEKMQ (reference sequence). Germline trimming cut 4 bases from V and 7 bases from J; bases unmatched to any gene: 10. The CDR3 is made up of 16 amino acids. CDR3 amino acids: CASSSGQGVPNSPLHF. The CDR3 nucleotides read TGTGCCAGCAGCTCCGGGCAGGGGGTCCCCAATTCACCCCTCCACTTT.

As to this clone: At the DNA level, this CDR3 is encoded by other sequences in the same sample as well. The V gene is TRBV7-2, the J gene TRBJ1-5; D unclear. The CDR3 totals 14 residues. The germline gives CDR1 SGHTA, CDR2 FQGNSA. Trimming removed 1 base at V and 0 bases at J, with 4 bases between. The CDR3 coding sequence is TGTGCCAGCAGCTTAGAGATTAGCAATCAGCCCCAGCATTTT. Translated: CASSLEISNQPQHF. The entire variable domain, with the rest obtained from reference TRBV7-2 and TRBJ1-5, is as follows: GAGVSQSPSNKVTEKGKDVELRCDPISGHTALYWYRQSLGQGLEFLIYFQGNSAPDKSGLPSDRFSAERTGGSVSTLTIQRTQQEDSAVYLCASSLEISNQPQHFGDGTRLSIL.

J is TRBJ2-7 and V is TRBV7-8; 10 nucleotides align to TRBD1. CDR3 length equals 15 residues. The V and J ends lost 1 base and 3 bases, in that order; junction bases with no gene match: 3. From germline, CDR1 is SGHVS and CDR2 FQNEAQ. CDR3 sequence (DNA): TGTGCCAGCAGCTTAGGGACAGGGGGGTACTACGAGCAGTACTTC. It yields the protein CASSLGTGGYYEQYF. Filled out from reference TRBV7-8 and TRBJ2-7, the complete variable domain reads GAGVSQSPRYKVAKRGQDVALRCDPISGHVSLFWYQQALGQGPEFLTYFQNEAQLDKSGLPSDRFFAERPEGSVSTLKIQRTQQEDSAVYLCASSLGTGGYYEQYFGPGTRLTVT.

The V call is TRBV30, the J call TRBJ1-1; D ambiguous. Trimming shortened V by 2 bases and J by 4 bases, and 5 bases separated the two germline ends. Germline loops: CDR1 GTSNPN, CDR2 SVGIG (reference sequence). The CDR3 runs to 11 residues. The CDR3 bases are TGTGCCTGGAGTTGGACCACTGAAGCTTTCTTT. Translated, it gives CAWSWTTEAFF.

This clone was seen just once. The chain uses TRBV5-6 and TRBJ2-1; 8 bases align to TRBD2. This CDR3 has 15 residues. V was clipped by 2 bases and J by 5 bases; unmatched bases: 6. Germline V gene sequence: CDR1 SGHDT, CDR2 YYEEEE. The CDR3: CASSLLLADDNEQFF. The CDR3 DNA reads TGTGCCAGCAGCTTATTACTAGCGGACGACAATGAGCAGTTCTTC. Full variable domain (remainder filled in from reference TRBV5-6 and TRBJ2-1): DAGVTQSPTHLIKTRGQQVTLRCSPKSGHDTVSWYQQALGQGPQFIFQYYEEEERQRGNFPDRFSGHQFPNYSSELNVNALLLGDSALYLCASSLLLADDNEQFFGPGTRLTVL.

The chain links TRBV9 to TRBJ2-7; possible D gene TRBD1, 5 bases. In germline, CDR1 is SGDLS, CDR2 YYNGEE. This CDR3 comprises 14 residues. The V end was cut by 0 bases, the J end by 3 bases, with 10 bases between. This chain's CDR3 is CASSVAPGHYEQYF. CDR3 coding DNA: TGTGCCAGCAGCGTAGCGCCAGGGCACTACGAGCAGTACTTC.

The chain combines TRBV6-5 with TRBJ2-1; 7 bases agree with TRBD2. V trimming: 0 bases; J trimming: 9 bases; junction bases outside the gene matches: 5. CDR1 is MNHEY, CDR2 SVGAGI, per germline. CDR3 length equals 14 residues. In DNA form, the CDR3 reads TGTGCCAGCAGTTACTCGACTAGCCCTGTTGAGCAGTTCTTC. Translation: CASSYSTSPVEQFF.